A selection of T cell receptor beta chains follows, all from one sample in a study of blood T cell repertoires in COVID-19. Repertoires were generated with immunoSEQ multiplex PCR, while TCRdb's copy carries only in-frame clones and drops some. The sample lists fewer than 250,000 clones, about nine tenths seen once, with over 0.65% in the top ten. Material for sequencing was peripheral blood. The receptors here all came from a man aged 25-40 years with COVID-19, enrolled during active disease. CDR3s include the opening cysteine and the closing phenylalanine or tryptophan. A D gene is named only where the DNA matches it firmly. Clone size appears in some rows only: once, few, many, or a class for an expanded clone.

CDR3nt | CDR3aa | v_gene | d_gene | abundance | j_gene | len
TGTGCCAGCAGCCGGGGCTCCGGGACAGGGGCGTTTTCCAACACTGAAGCTTTCTTT | CASSRGSGTGAFSNTEAFF | TRBV3-1/TRBV3-2 | TRBD1 | - | TRBJ1-1 | 19
TGTGCCAGCAGCCCAGGGATGGGCAATCAGCCCCAGCATTTT | CASSPGMGNQPQHF | TRBV3-1/TRBV3-2 | - | - | TRBJ1-5 | 14
TGTGCCAGCAGTGATAGACAGGGCCGAGATGGCTACACCTTC | CASSDRQGRDGYTF | TRBV6-1 | TRBD1 | once | TRBJ1-2 | 14
TGTGCCACCAGCCCCCCGGGCGGGGAACAAGAGACCCAGTACTTC | CATSPPGGEQETQYF | TRBV15 | - | once | TRBJ2-5 | 15
TGTGCCAGCAGTTACGGAGACAGCAACACTGAAGCTTTCTTT | CASSYGDSNTEAFF | TRBV6-5 | - | once | TRBJ1-1 | 14
TGTGCCAGCAGTTCACTTCAGGGGACCAACTATGGCTACACCTTC | CASSSLQGTNYGYTF | TRBV6-5 | - | - | TRBJ1-2 | 15
TGTGCCAGCAGTGGGACTGGGTTTACTGAAGCTTTCTTT | CASSGTGFTEAFF | TRBV12-3/TRBV12-4 | - | - | TRBJ1-1 | 13
TGTGCCAGCAGCGCCTTGGAGAGGCGGACCAACGTCCTGACTTTC | CASSALERRTNVLTF | TRBV5-4 | - | - | TRBJ2-6 | 15
TGTGCCAGCAGCTCGACAGGAGATCACACTGAAGCTTTCTTT | CASSSTGDHTEAFF | TRBV7-9 | - | - | TRBJ1-1 | 14
TGTGCCAGCAGCTTAGTTTCTTTTAGCGGGGGACAGCCTTCCTACGAGCAGTACTTC | CASSLVSFSGGQPSYEQYF | TRBV11-2 | TRBD2 | - | TRBJ2-7 | 19
TGCCCGAGGTTAGCTAACTATGGCTACACCTTC | CPRLANYGYTF | TRBV28 | - | - | TRBJ1-2 | 11
TGTGCCAGTAGTAAGACCGGGGGAGTTTACACCGGGGAGCTGTTTTTT | CASSKTGGVYTGELFF | TRBV19 | - | - | TRBJ2-2 | 16
TGCGCCAGCAGCTTGGCCGGGGGGCTTGGAAACACCATATATTTT | CASSLAGGLGNTIYF | TRBV5-1 | - | once | TRBJ1-3 | 15
TGCGCCAGCAGCTTGTATCAGGGGGTATCGGATGGCTACACCTTC | CASSLYQGVSDGYTF | TRBV5-1 | TRBD1 | - | TRBJ1-2 | 15
TGTGCCAGCAGCTCCCAGGGAGGGTCAGACACTGAAGCTTTCTTT | CASSSQGGSDTEAFF | TRBV9 | - | - | TRBJ1-1 | 15
TGTGCCAGCAGCTCTACAGGGTTGGATTCACCCCTCCACTTT | CASSSTGLDSPLHF | TRBV5-4 | - | - | TRBJ1-6 | 14
TGTGCCAGCTCACAAACACAGGGTTCGCGTGGCTACACCTTC | CASSQTQGSRGYTF | TRBV18 | - | - | TRBJ1-2 | 14
TGTGCCAGCAGCTTGTTCTCAGGGGAAGAGACCCAGTACTTC | CASSLFSGEETQYF | TRBV5-5 | - | - | TRBJ2-5 | 14
TGTGCCAGTTATTGGGTCCAGGGAAGGGAGACCCAGTACTTC | CASYWVQGRETQYF | TRBV21-1 | - | few | TRBJ2-5 | 14
TGTGCCAGCAGTGAAATGACAGGGGATAATTCACCCCTCCACTTT | CASSEMTGDNSPLHF | TRBV6-1 | TRBD1 | - | TRBJ1-6 | 15
TGTGCCAGCAGTGAACTCCTAGCGGGGGGTTACAATGAGCAGTTCTTC | CASSELLAGGYNEQFF | TRBV2 | TRBD2 | - | TRBJ2-1 | 16
TGTGCCAGCAGTTGGGGGCCAGGGGATTCACCCCTCCACTTT | CASSWGPGDSPLHF | TRBV6-2/TRBV6-3 | - | once | TRBJ1-6 | 14
TGTGCCAGTAGTGCCCGGACAGGGGGCGTAACTGAAGCTTTCTTT | CASSARTGGVTEAFF | TRBV19 | TRBD1 | - | TRBJ1-1 | 15
TGTGCCAGCATCCTAGGAGGCGACAGACCCTACGAGCAGTACTTC | CASILGGDRPYEQYF | TRBV13 | - | few | TRBJ2-7 | 15
TGTGCCAGCAGTGAGGCTAGCGGGGGGGGCGAGGGGAATACGCAGTATTTT | CASSEASGGGEGNTQYF | TRBV2 | TRBD2 | - | TRBJ2-3 | 17
TGTGCCACCCGATTCGGGGGGCCAGGGAGCACAGATACGCAGTATTTT | CATRFGGPGSTDTQYF | TRBV28 | - | - | TRBJ2-3 | 16
TGCGCCAGCAGCCAAGATTACAGACCCAATCAGCCCCAGCATTTT | CASSQDYRPNQPQHF | TRBV4-1 | - | once | TRBJ1-5 | 15
TGTGCCAGCAACCCGGGACAGGGGACCGATGGCTACACCTTC | CASNPGQGTDGYTF | TRBV6-5 | TRBD1 | - | TRBJ1-2 | 14